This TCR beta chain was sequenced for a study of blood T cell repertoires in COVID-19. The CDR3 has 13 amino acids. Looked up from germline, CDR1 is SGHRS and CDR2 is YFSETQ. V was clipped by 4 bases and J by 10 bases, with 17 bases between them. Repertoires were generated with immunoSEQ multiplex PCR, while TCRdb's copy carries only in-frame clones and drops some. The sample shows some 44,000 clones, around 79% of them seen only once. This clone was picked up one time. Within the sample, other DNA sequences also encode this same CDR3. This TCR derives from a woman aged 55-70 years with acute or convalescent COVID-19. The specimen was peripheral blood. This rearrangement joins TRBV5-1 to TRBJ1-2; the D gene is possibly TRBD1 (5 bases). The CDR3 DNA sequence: TGCGCCAGCAGCCCCGACAGATATGAGGTCTACACCTTC. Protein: CASSPDRYEVYTF.